What follows are 10 T cell receptor beta chains derived from one specimen sequenced in a study of T cell responses to AZD1222 COVID-19 vaccine. TCRdb's table, derived via immunoSEQ multiplex PCR, lists solely in-frame clones and lacks some. Counted here are approximately 110,000 clones, 70% to 90% occurring once; the ten biggest clones make up 2% to 3%. Specimen: peripheral blood, collected 28 days after the second AZD1222 dose. These receptors were collected from an adult who received the AZD1222 COVID-19 vaccine.

The V and J genes are TRBV25-1 and TRBJ1-4; TRBD1 aligns across 8 bases. Germline V CDR1 and CDR2: MGHDK, SYGVNS. The trim removed 3 bases at V and 4 bases at J, leaving 7 bases unmatched. The CDR3 has 16 residues. CDR3 sequence (DNA): TGTGCCAGCAGTGATCCGGGACAGGCGATTAATGAAAAACTGTTTTTT. Translating gives CASSDPGQAINEKLFF.

A note on this clone: The CDR3 does not end in the conserved phenylalanine or tryptophan, so this is likely a read error. It is unclear where the CDR3 begins or ends on the DNA, so no DNA is shown, and the CDR3 is as TCRdb lists it. V is TRBV3-1 (or the pseudogene TRBV3-2) and J is TRBJ1-1. From germline, CDR1 is LGHDT and CDR2 YNNKEL (reference sequence). Inclusive of both ends, the CDR3 amounts to 13 amino acids. The CDR3 loop is CASSQEGVGSVRL.

The chain employs TRBV6-5 and TRBJ1-1; possibly TRBD1 for D (6 bases). The V end lost 7 bases, the J end lost 0 bases, and 12 bases lay between the germline ends. The germline V gene has CDR1 MNHEY and CDR2 SVGAGI. The CDR3 runs to 14 residues. The DNA of the CDR3 is TGTGCCAGCACAGCGGACAGCCTGAACACTGAAGCTTTCTTT. Protein sequence: CASTADSLNTEAFF.

This clone was observed a single time. This sequence joins TRBV28 and TRBJ2-5; weak D call: TRBD1 (6 bases). The germline CDR1 and CDR2 sequences are MDHEN and SYDVKM. CDR3 length equals 15 residues. V lost 6 bases, J lost 5 bases, and 19 bases lay in between. In DNA, the CDR3 is TGTGCCAGCAGCACCGCCTGGGGGCTCAGGGAGACCCAGTACTTC. Its protein is CASSTAWGLRETQYF.

The chain links TRBV28 to TRBJ1-2; 8 nucleotides line up with TRBD1. The CDR3 has 14 residues. Germline assignment: CDR1 MDHEN and CDR2 SYDVKM. V lost 6 bases and J lost 4; bases outside the gene matches: 7. The CDR3 nucleotides are TGTGCCAGCAGCCTGGACAGGGACGTCTATGGCTACACCTTC. Translating it yields CASSLDRDVYGYTF.

This rearrangement joins TRBV7-8 to TRBJ1-3, with D perhaps matching TRBD1 (5 bases). The germline V gene has CDR1 SGHVS and CDR2 FQNEAQ. V dropped 6 bases and J dropped 1 base, with 19 bases sitting between them. This CDR3 is built from 17 residues. The CDR3 coding sequence is TGTGCCAGCAGATACAAATTAGGGACGGGATCTGGAAACACCATATATTTT. It yields the protein CASRYKLGTGSGNTIYF.

The gene calls are TRBV7-8 and TRBJ2-5; 9 positions agree with TRBD2. Germline CDR1 and CDR2: SGHVS and FQNEAQ. The V segment lost 5 bases and the J segment 5 bases; nucleotides outside the gene matches: 18. The CDR3 has 18 residues. The CDR3 spells CASSLERIGTSFGETQYF. The CDR3 region has the DNA TGTGCCAGCAGCCTAGAGAGGATCGGGACTAGCTTTGGCGAGACCCAGTACTTC.

In DNA, the CDR3 is TGTGCCAGTAGTATTCTAGGGTTTGAGACCCAGTACTTC. This codes for CASSILGFETQYF. This sequence joins TRBV19 and TRBJ2-5; D unclear. The germline V gene encodes CDR1 LNHDA and CDR2 SQIVND (reference sequence). The V and J ends lost 3 bases and 5 bases respectively, with 10 bases between them. There are 13 residues in the CDR3.

The V gene is TRBV19, the J gene TRBJ2-3; D may be TRBD1 (6 bases). This CDR3 is 16 amino acids long. Looked up from germline, CDR1 is LNHDA and CDR2 is SQIVND (reference sequence). Trimming pared 8 bases from V and 4 bases from J, leaving 22 bases between. The CDR3 DNA reads TGTGCCAGTTCCCCTCGGGTGGGGCAGGGGCCAGATACGCAGTATTTT. Encoded protein: CASSPRVGQGPDTQYF.

This rearrangement joins TRBV6-5 to TRBJ1-1; D ambiguous. CDR1 and CDR2 (germline): MNHEY, SVGAGI. This CDR3 is 14 amino acids long. The germline V and J ends were trimmed by 5 bases and 11 bases, with 21 bases remaining between them. CDR3 DNA sequence: TGTGCCAGCAGTAGAAGTCGGACGGCGCTTCAGGCTTTCTTT. It specifies CASSRSRTALQAFF.